The TCR beta chain under discussion was sequenced for a study of Ad26.COV2.S vaccination and SARS-CoV-2 variants. Points from the study as a whole: Total T cell responses, in the TCR breadth and depth analyses, may have been underestimated.

V lost 1 base to trimming and J lost 1 base, with 16 bases between them. Germline V gene data show CDR1 as LGHNA and CDR2 as YNFKEQ. CDR3 size: 17 residues. Concerning this clone itself: Antigen unknown.

Here immunoSEQ multiplex PCR was the method, and the copy in TCRdb shows in-frame clones only, minus some. Seen here are around 300,000 clones, about 88% observed once, and the top ten hold about 10%. Treatment defined: some 20 received Ad26.COV2.S at low or high dose, single or two shots; about five received placebo; per-sample allocation not given. Day 63 following the first vaccine or placebo injection was when the samples were taken. It was an adult aged 18-55 years in Boston who was the donor. The input for sequencing was peripheral blood, taken in a trial of Ad26.COV2.S vaccine versus placebo. This sequence originates from a person between 18 and 65 years old who received the Ad26.COV2.S COVID-19 vaccine or a placebo. The chain has TRBV4-2 and TRBJ2-5, with D possibly being TRBD1 (5 bases). CDR3 loop: CASSQASLGAAQETQYF. Here the CDR3 DNA reads TGTGCCAGCAGCCAAGCTTCCCTTGGGGCGGCCCAAGAGACCCAGTACTTC.